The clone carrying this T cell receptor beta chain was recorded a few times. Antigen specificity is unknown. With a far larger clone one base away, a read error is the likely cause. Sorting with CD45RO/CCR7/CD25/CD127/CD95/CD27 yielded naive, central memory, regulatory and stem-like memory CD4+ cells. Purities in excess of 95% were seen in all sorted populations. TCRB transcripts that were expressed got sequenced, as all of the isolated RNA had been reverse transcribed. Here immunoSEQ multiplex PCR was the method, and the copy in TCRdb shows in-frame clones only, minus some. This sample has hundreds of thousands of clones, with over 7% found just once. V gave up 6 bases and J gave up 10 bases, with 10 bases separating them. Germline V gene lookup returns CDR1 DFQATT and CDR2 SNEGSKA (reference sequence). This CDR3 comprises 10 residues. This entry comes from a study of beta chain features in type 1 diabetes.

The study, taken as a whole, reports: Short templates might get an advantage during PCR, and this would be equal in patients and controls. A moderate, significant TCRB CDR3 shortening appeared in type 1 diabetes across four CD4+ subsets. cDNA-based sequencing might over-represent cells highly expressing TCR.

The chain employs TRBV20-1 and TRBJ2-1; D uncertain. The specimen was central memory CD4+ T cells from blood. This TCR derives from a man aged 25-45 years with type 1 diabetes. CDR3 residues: CSAVAREQFF. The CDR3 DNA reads TGCAGTGCCGTGGCTCGGGAGCAGTTCTTC.